Listed below are T cell receptor beta chains from one sample, sequenced in a study of identical twins. One entry per CDR3 protein, called by TCRdb with MiXCR from the 5' RACE reads. The table lists some 1,700,000 distinct CDR3 sequences, about 31% of them singletons. Sequencing input: cord blood. Receptors originate from a newborn girl in good health. The CDR3 runs from the conserved cysteine through the conserved F or W.

J | V | CDR3
TRBJ2-3 | TRBV12-3/TRBV12-4 | CASGVLRGTASTDTQYF
TRBJ2-7 | TRBV12-3/TRBV12-4 | CASSRIDRGAPYEQYF
TRBJ2-5 | TRBV20-1 | CSVPGLTQYF
TRBJ2-5 | TRBV20-1 | CSAAPGLAVQYF
TRBJ2-5 | TRBV19 | CASSSTSGSDQETQYF
TRBJ2-7 | TRBV20-1 | CSASKTSSYEQYF
TRBJ2-7 | TRBV6-5 | CASSYMGQFYEQYF
TRBJ2-1 | TRBV20-1 | CSASRGGLSYNEQFF
TRBJ2-7 | TRBV7-9 | CASSLPASDEQYF
- | TRBV4-2 | CASSQGLRENNEQYF
TRBJ2-3 | TRBV2 | CASSVRLAVTDTQYF
TRBJ2-1 | TRBV12-3/TRBV12-4 | CASRSSGGFYNEQFF
TRBJ2-1 | TRBV10-3 | CAISSTSGRFSSYNEQFF
TRBJ2-1 | TRBV20-1 | CSARPRLADNEQFF
TRBJ1-1 | TRBV18 | CASSPSDRDAEAFF
TRBJ1-5 | TRBV21-1 | CASSKRTGGEVQPQHF
TRBJ2-1 | TRBV10-3 | CAISEPTYNEQFF
TRBJ2-4 | TRBV5-1 | CASSPLGGPAKNIQYF
TRBJ1-2 | TRBV28 | CASSRPNRIYTF
TRBJ1-1 | TRBV6-1 | CASSEVGEAFF